The 18 T cell receptor beta chains listed next were all sequenced from one sample in a study of T cell repertoires in cytomegalovirus infection. One entry per CDR3 protein, called by TCRdb with MiXCR from the reads. The profile shows around 240,000 distinct CDR3 sequences, under 25% of them singletons. The sample taken for sequencing was CD8+ T cells from PBMCs. The receptors were sampled from a human donor in good health (CMV status not recorded). Some clones in this sample may be carry-over from other donors' samples.

The CDR3 DNA reads TGCAGTGCTACAGCGGCGGGGGGAAGTTCCTACGAGCAGTACTTC. Protein sequence: CSATAAGGSSYEQYF. The rearrangement links TRBV20-1 to TRBJ2-7, with 8 bases fitting TRBD2. This CDR3 region has 15 residues. Germline values: CDR1 DFQATT, CDR2 SNEGSKA (reference sequence). V lost 4 bases to trimming and J lost 1 base; unmatched junction nucleotides: 9.

This clonotype was seen only a few times. The genes are TRBV6-2 or TRBV6-3 and TRBJ2-7; no firm D call. Germline V CDR1 and CDR2: MNHEY, SVGEGT. CDR3 length equals 11 residues. Deletions cut 8 bases from V and 3 bases from J, with 8 bases between. The CDR3 here is CASRTLYEQYF. For the CDR3, the DNA is TGTGCCAGCCGAACCCTCTACGAGCAGTACTTC.

Note on this clonotype: Germline is not matched at one junction end, which may reflect a read error. This chain links TRBV7-9 with TRBJ2-7, with 8 bases that match TRBD2. The germline CDR1 and CDR2 sequences are SEHNR and FQNEAQ (reference sequence). The CDR3 extends over 15 amino acids. The CDR3 coding sequence is TGTGCCACCAGCTTAGCGGGGTTCTTCTCCTACGAGCAGTACTTC. Translating it yields CATSLAGFFSYEQYF.

This clonotype was counted at least ten times. This chain joins TRBV7-2 and TRBJ2-1, with a weak D call TRBD1 (6 bases). The ends were cut back, 5 bases at V and 0 bases at J, with 11 bases in the middle. The CDR3 has 15 residues. From germline, CDR1 is SGHTA and CDR2 FQGNSA. CDR3 nucleotide sequence: TGTGCCAGCAGCCCGGGACATACCTCCTACAATGAGCAGTTCTTC. Translating it yields CASSPGHTSYNEQFF.

There are many counts of this clonotype. The chain uses TRBV6-2 or TRBV6-3 and TRBJ2-2; D call uncertain. Between the trimmed V and J ends, which lost 6 bases and 3 bases, there was a span of 14 bases. The CDR3 is 15 residues long. From germline, CDR1 is MNHEY and CDR2 SVGEGT. In DNA, the CDR3 is TGTGCCAGCAGCCCCGGAGAAAGGGACACCGGGGAGCTGTTTTTT. Translation: CASSPGERDTGELFF.

The CDR3 region is CASSQDRSGLSSYEQYF. CDR3 sequence (DNA): TGCGCCAGCAGCCAGGACAGGTCCGGGTTAAGCTCCTACGAGCAGTACTTC. The chain is built from TRBV5-1 and TRBJ2-7, with 7 bases lining up with TRBD1. Trimming removed 4 bases from V and 0 bases from J; junction bases left unmatched: 13. The length of the CDR3 is 17 residues. Per germline, CDR1 SGHRS and CDR2 YFSETQ.

Only a few counts were recorded for this clonotype. The chain has TRBV20-1 and TRBJ1-4; a weak D match, TRBD1 (6 bases). Trimming stripped 0 bases from V and 6 bases from J, with 20 bases between. This CDR3 contains 17 residues. Germline-derived CDR1 and CDR2 are DFQATT and SNEGSKA (reference sequence). The CDR3 reads CSARELETGFYDEKLFF. Here the CDR3 DNA reads TGCAGTGCTAGAGAGTTAGAGACAGGCTTCTATGATGAAAAACTGTTTTTT.

There are a few counts of this clonotype. The chain employs TRBV5-6 and TRBJ1-1; a weak D match, TRBD1 (5 bases). There are 17 residues in the CDR3. V lost 0 bases and J 7 bases, leaving 22 bases between the germline ends. Per germline, CDR1 SGHDT and CDR2 YYEEEE. CDR3 loop: CASSLGAGQGRGGEAFF. In DNA, the CDR3 is TGTGCCAGCAGCTTGGGTGCCGGGCAGGGCCGGGGAGGTGAAGCTTTCTTT.

This clonotype appeared a few times. The chain couples TRBV5-4 to TRBJ2-1; 11 bases map to TRBD2. The V gene's germline CDR1 is SGHNT and CDR2 YYREEE (reference sequence). J gave up 13 bases and V 2 bases, and 5 bases lay outside the gene matches. The CDR3 extends over 13 amino acids. This CDR3 reads CASSFSGGARQFF. CDR3 in DNA: TGTGCCAGCAGCTTTAGCGGGGGGGCCCGTCAGTTCTTC.

Ten or more counts support this clonotype. The chain is built from TRBV25-1 and TRBJ1-4; TRBD1 might be the D (6 bases). The V and J ends lost 8 bases and 6 bases respectively, with 13 bases between them. Looked up from germline, CDR1 is MGHDK and CDR2 is SYGVNS. The CDR3 has 13 residues. The chain's CDR3 is CASRQEGYEKLFF. DNA for the CDR3: TGTGCCAGCCGACAGGAGGGTTATGAAAAACTGTTTTTT.

This clonotype has more than one count but fewer than ten. The V and J genes are TRBV7-2 and TRBJ2-4, with 9 nucleotides matching TRBD1. Germline lookup yields CDR1 SGHTA and CDR2 FQGNSA. This CDR3 is 16 amino acids long. V dropped 5 bases and J dropped 3; count of bases not matched to a gene: 8. The CDR3 sequence is CASSSDRGIGKNIQYF. DNA of the CDR3: TGTGCCAGCAGCAGTGACAGGGGGATAGGCAAAAACATTCAGTACTTC.

This clonotype was found a few times. The V and J genes are TRBV27 and TRBJ1-2; D is perhaps TRBD1 (6 bases). This CDR3 has 15 residues. Trimming removed 7 bases at V and 0 bases at J, with 15 bases between. Germline V gene data show CDR1 as MNHEY and CDR2 as SMNVEV (reference sequence). This CDR3 is CASTSTGLTNYGYTF. The DNA for the CDR3 is TGTGCCAGCACCTCGACAGGCCTCACTAACTATGGCTACACCTTC.

The CDR3 reads CASSYGTGGHEQYF. CDR3 sequence (DNA): TGTGCCAGCAGTTACGGGACAGGGGGCCACGAGCAGTACTTC. V is TRBV6-5 and J is TRBJ2-7, with 12 nucleotides matching TRBD1. Germline V CDR1 and CDR2: MNHEY, SVGAGI. The V gene end was trimmed by 2 bases and the J gene end by 5 bases; junction bases not matched to a gene: 1. The CDR3 extends over 14 amino acids.

This chain joins TRBV19 and TRBJ2-1; weak D call: TRBD2 (6 bases). The CDR3 contains 15 residues. V lost 5 bases and J lost 7, with 18 bases in between. CDR1 LNHDA and CDR2 SQIVND come from the germline V gene (reference sequence). The CDR3 spells CASSWGGRLANEQFF. The CDR3 DNA is TGTGCCAGTAGTTGGGGCGGACGGCTAGCGAATGAGCAGTTCTTC.

The table lists this clonotype with many counts. This rearrangement joins TRBV11-2 to TRBJ2-1; D not resolved. Per germline, CDR1 SGHAT and CDR2 FQNNGV. V lost 2 bases and J lost 0, with 5 bases in between. The CDR3 totals 14 residues. CDR3 residues: CASSLISSYNEQFF. Here the CDR3 DNA reads TGTGCCAGCAGCTTAATTAGCTCCTACAATGAGCAGTTCTTC. Using reference TRBV11-2 and TRBJ2-1 for the parts outside the CDR3, the full variable domain is EAGVAQSPRYKIIEKRQSVAFWCNPISGHATLYWYQQILGQGPKLLIQFQNNGVVDDSQLPKDRFSAERLKGVDSTLKIQPAKLEDSAVYLCASSLISSYNEQFFGPGTRLTVL.

The chain uses TRBV7-9 and TRBJ1-5, with D perhaps TRBD1 (5 bases). The length of the CDR3 is 17 residues. Germline CDR1 reads SEHNR; CDR2 reads FQNEAQ (reference sequence). The V end lost 4 bases, the J end lost 0 bases, and 16 bases lay between the germline ends. The CDR3 coding sequence is TGTGCCAGCAGCTCCACCCGGGACCCTTATAGCAATCAGCCCCAGCATTTT. Amino acid sequence: CASSSTRDPYSNQPQHF.

This clonotype was detected many times. J is TRBJ1-5 and V is TRBV7-2, with D perhaps matching TRBD1 (5 bases). Deletions cut 6 bases from V and 3 bases from J, with 12 bases between. Germline values: CDR1 SGHTA, CDR2 FQGNSA. CDR3 length: 14 residues. The CDR3 sequence: CASRPTENNQPQHF. The CDR3 DNA reads TGTGCCAGCAGGCCGACAGAAAACAATCAGCCCCAGCATTTT.

This clonotype was counted ten times or more. The rearrangement joins TRBV7-2 to TRBJ2-7; D may match TRBD1 or TRBD2 (5 bases each). The germline V gene has CDR1 SGHTA and CDR2 FQGNSA. Trimming stripped 4 bases from V and 2 bases from J, with 12 bases between. This CDR3 spans 14 amino acids. CDR3 nucleotide sequence: TGTGCCAGCAGCTCTCCGGGACGAACCTACGAGCAGTACTTC. Translation gives CASSSPGRTYEQYF.